The 12 T cell receptor beta chains listed next were all sequenced from one sample in a study of CD8 T cells in ankylosing spondylitis. Broader study findings: For ankylosing spondylitis blood, a TCR beta motif of roughly 8 highly homologous variants appeared characteristic.

For these receptors, no antigen is known. TCRdb ran MiXCR on the 5' RACE reads and lists one entry per CDR3 protein. The sample shows about 510,000 distinct CDR3 sequences, roughly 5.2% of them seen only once. Sequencing was done on a sample of blood, either unsorted or a sorted T cell fraction (not recorded which). These receptors all stem from a male donor with ankylosing spondylitis.

This clonotype was observed many times. V and J are TRBV27 and TRBJ1-2; 8 bases are a match to TRBD1. The length of the CDR3 is 16 residues. V shed 2 bases and J 8 bases; nucleotides not matched to a gene: 13. Germline CDR1 and CDR2: MNHEY and SMNVEV (reference sequence). The CDR3 sequence: CASSLNGQGKAYGYTF. The CDR3 coding sequence is TGTGCCAGCAGTTTAAATGGACAGGGTAAGGCCTACGGCTACACCTTC.

V gene TRBV7-6 combines with J gene TRBJ2-5, with 8 positions matching TRBD2. This CDR3 is 15 amino acids long. Germline CDR1 SGHVS, CDR2 FNYEAQ. V lost 1 base, J lost 4 bases, and 5 bases stayed unmatched. CDR3 nucleotides: TGTGCCAGCAGCTTAGGCACGGGGGGGCGAGAGACCCAGTACTTC. It codes for CASSLGTGGRETQYF.

The CDR3 is CSAHPTGSGNTIYF. In nucleotides, the CDR3 is TGCAGTGCACATCCGACAGGCTCTGGAAACACCATATATTTT. The J gene is TRBJ1-3, the V gene TRBV20-1; the D gene is possibly TRBD1 (6 bases). Trimming shortened V by 6 bases and J by 0 bases, and 12 bases separated the two germline ends. Looked up from germline, CDR1 is DFQATT and CDR2 is SNEGSKA (reference sequence). The CDR3 consists of 14 residues.

This clonotype was recorded at least ten times. This sequence joins TRBV6-5 and TRBJ2-7; D might be TRBD1 (5 bases). The ends were cut back, 8 bases at V and 3 bases at J, with 11 bases in the middle. The CDR3 length is 12 residues. The germline V gene has CDR1 MNHEY and CDR2 SVGAGI. The CDR3 region is CASFNQGYEQYF. CDR3 in DNA: TGTGCCAGCTTTAACCAGGGCTACGAGCAGTACTTC.

This clonotype was picked up many times. The rearrangement uses TRBV15 and TRBJ2-3; D gene ambiguous. V dropped 0 bases and J dropped 1 base, with 14 bases sitting between them. This CDR3 is 17 amino acids long. The germline V gene encodes CDR1 LNHNV and CDR2 YYDKDF (reference sequence). CDR3 in amino acids: CATSRDMGILRTDTQYF. As DNA, the CDR3 is TGTGCCACCAGCAGAGATATGGGCATTCTCCGCACAGATACGCAGTATTTT. The entire variable domain, with the rest obtained from reference TRBV15 and TRBJ2-3, is as follows: DAMVIQNPRYQVTQFGKPVTLSCSQTLNHNVMYWYQQKSSQAPKLLFHYYDKDFNNEADTPDNFQSRRPNTSFCFLDIRSPGLGDTAMYLCATSRDMGILRTDTQYFGPGTRLTVL.

This clonotype was detected ten times or more. The V call is TRBV4-3, the J call TRBJ2-7, with 14 positions matching TRBD2. Germline V CDR1 and CDR2: LGHNA, YSLEER. Trimming cost V 2 bases and J 3 bases; bases outside gene matches: 3. This CDR3 region has 16 residues. The CDR3 loop is CASSQRLAGGVYEQYF. The CDR3 DNA is TGCGCCAGCAGCCAAAGACTAGCGGGAGGGGTCTACGAGCAGTACTTC.

This clonotype has ten or more counts. V and J are TRBV20-1 and TRBJ2-4; D is uncertain. Looked up from germline, CDR1 is DFQATT and CDR2 is SNEGSKA (reference sequence). With 6 bases removed from V and 2 bases from J, the gap between germline ends came to 14 bases. This CDR3 contains 14 residues. In DNA form, the CDR3 reads TGCAGTGCCCGAGACGGCAGAACCAAAAACATTCAGTACTTC. Its protein product is CSARDGRTKNIQYF.

This clonotype occurred many times. The chain employs TRBV29-1 and TRBJ1-2; no firm D call. The CDR3 has 12 amino acids. Trimming removed 4 bases from V and 2 bases from J, with 8 bases in between. Germline CDR1 and CDR2: SQVTM and ANQGSEA. CDR3 amino acids: CSVGRSNYGYTF. In DNA, the CDR3 is TGCAGCGTTGGCAGGAGCAACTATGGCTACACCTTC.

The chain couples TRBV6-5 to TRBJ2-7, with 7 nucleotides matching TRBD2. Germline V lookup: CDR1 MNHEY, CDR2 SVGAGI. The CDR3 is made up of 15 amino acids. Unmatched junction bases numbered 7, after V lost 3 bases and J lost 2 bases. This chain's CDR3 is CASSYGRGTAYEQYF. CDR3 sequence (DNA): TGTGCCAGCAGTTATGGGAGGGGTACCGCCTACGAGCAGTACTTC.

This clonotype was counted at least ten times. The CDR3 sequence is CASSDGDGNYGYTF. The CDR3, as DNA: TGTGCCAGCTCTGACGGGGACGGAAACTATGGCTACACCTTC. This chain joins TRBV18 and TRBJ1-2, with D possibly matching TRBD1 (5 bases). Germline V gene lookup returns CDR1 KGHSH and CDR2 LQKENI. V was shortened by 6 bases and J by 2 bases, with 13 bases between the two germline ends. The CDR3 contains 14 residues.

This clonotype was counted many times. The V gene is TRBV6-5, the J gene TRBJ1-2; the match to TRBD1 covers 7 bases. The germline V gene encodes CDR1 MNHEY and CDR2 SVGAGI. V was clipped by 0 bases and J by 6 bases; unmatched bases: 4. CDR3 size: 14 residues. The CDR3 DNA is TGTGCCAGCAGTTACTCAGACAGGGCTGATGGCTACACCTTC. It yields the protein CASSYSDRADGYTF.

This clonotype was seen ten or more times. The chain carries TRBV5-6 and TRBJ2-7; 10 bases map to TRBD2. The CDR3 length is 16 residues. Unmatched junction bases numbered 9, after V lost 4 bases and J lost 2 bases. Germline V gives CDR1 SGHDT, CDR2 YYEEEE. The DNA of the CDR3 is TGTGCCAGCAGCCACCCGAAGCGGGAGGGTCCCTACGAGCAGTACTTC. Its protein product is CASSHPKREGPYEQYF.